This record concerns one T cell receptor (beta chain) sequence. Deletions cut 0 bases from V and 3 bases from J, with 9 bases between. Looked up from germline, CDR1 is LGHNA and CDR2 is YSLEER. There are 14 residues in the CDR3. The data were produced by immunoSEQ multiplex PCR, yet TCRdb's version contains in-frame clones alone and is incomplete. The sample lists some 250,000 clones, approximately 86% seen once, with roughly 3% in the top ten. The record originates from a study of blood T cell repertoires in COVID-19. Study overall: COVID-19 samples from acute and convalescent phases originated in the United States, Italy and Spain. PBMCs, B-cell-depleted T cells, or T cells provided the cDNA or gDNA that made up the material.

This receptor was obtained from a woman in her 30s who had recovered from COVID-19. The V call is TRBV4-3, the J call TRBJ2-7, with D perhaps matching TRBD2 (5 bases). Sequencing was carried out using peripheral blood. The CDR3 here is CASSQEGRVYEQYF. The DNA for the CDR3 is TGCGCCAGCAGCCAAGAAGGGAGAGTCTACGAGCAGTACTTC.